This TCR beta chain was found in a study of T-cell memory formation after mild COVID-19. TCRdb called the 5' RACE reads again in MiXCR, with one record for every CDR3 protein. The sample lists about 130,000 distinct CDR3 sequences, approximately 15% occurring once. With respect to this clonotype: The antigen is undetermined.

General study points: Clones from the second wave (peaking day 37) had unconfirmed SARS-CoV-2 specificity.

Germline assignment: CDR1 SGDLS and CDR2 YYNGEE. Trimming took off 6 bases at V and 6 bases at J, with 14 bases between the two ends. This CDR3 spans 13 amino acids. This clonotype originated in a man between 18 and 29 years old who had mild COVID-19 (a few samples of this study predate the infection). Cell type and time point are not known. The chain is built from TRBV9 and TRBJ2-3; D is undetermined. The sample consisted of PBMCs or a T cell subset sorted from them (not recorded which). CDR3 nucleotide sequence: TGTGCCAGCACCGCAGGACCGACTGATACGCAGTATTTT. It codes for CASTAGPTDTQYF.